This is a list of T cell receptor beta chains from one sample in a study of blood T cell repertoires in COVID-19. This table comes from immunoSEQ multiplex PCR, and its TCRdb copy is limited to in-frame clones, with some not included. The sample carries 150,000 or so clones, approximately 88% recorded once. The specimen was PBMCs or T cells enriched from blood (not recorded which). The receptors stem from a man aged 70-80 years who had been exposed to COVID-19. CDR3s leave out the opening cysteine and the closing phenylalanine or tryptophan. The order of the fields is CDR3 length, J gene, V gene, CDR3 protein.

cdr3_length: 12
j_call: TRBJ2-1
v_call: TRBV3-1/TRBV3-2
cdr3_aa: ASSHSGGFNEQF

cdr3_length: 12
j_call: TRBJ1-4
v_call: TRBV6-2/TRBV6-3
cdr3_aa: ASSSGGANEKLF

cdr3_length: 12
j_call: TRBJ2-7
v_call: TRBV28
cdr3_aa: ASSDLGTAYEQY

cdr3_length: 11
j_call: TRBJ1-1
v_call: TRBV11-2
cdr3_aa: ASSSLRNTEAF

cdr3_length: 11
j_call: TRBJ1-5
v_call: TRBV6-1
cdr3_aa: ASSEGRGQPQH

cdr3_length: 12
j_call: TRBJ1-6
v_call: TRBV19
cdr3_aa: ASKDWDRNSPLH

cdr3_length: 12
j_call: TRBJ1-1
v_call: TRBV3-1/TRBV3-2
cdr3_aa: ASSLVESNTEAF

cdr3_length: 13
j_call: TRBJ2-1
v_call: TRBV30
cdr3_aa: AWSVPTGRVNEQF

cdr3_length: 12
j_call: TRBJ2-7
v_call: TRBV19
cdr3_aa: ATSTGIRTYEQY

cdr3_length: 13
j_call: TRBJ1-6
v_call: TRBV7-2
cdr3_aa: ASSLLRGQESPLH

cdr3_length: 12
j_call: TRBJ1-6
v_call: TRBV30
cdr3_aa: ACGTGEYNSPLH

cdr3_length: 11
j_call: TRBJ1-1
v_call: TRBV11-3
cdr3_aa: ASSTTQGAEAF

cdr3_length: 11
j_call: TRBJ2-7
v_call: TRBV19
cdr3_aa: ASRGQASYEQY

cdr3_length: 11
j_call: TRBJ2-1
v_call: TRBV4-1
cdr3_aa: ASSQTLVAGEF

cdr3_length: 13
j_call: TRBJ2-7
v_call: TRBV3-1/TRBV3-2
cdr3_aa: ASSQAYTSGGEQY

cdr3_length: 15
j_call: TRBJ1-3
v_call: TRBV4-3
cdr3_aa: ASSQDTGANSGNTIY

cdr3_length: 14
j_call: TRBJ2-7
v_call: TRBV10-3
cdr3_aa: ATAGMASGTAYEQY

cdr3_length: 13
j_call: TRBJ2-2
v_call: TRBV5-1
cdr3_aa: ASSLGQGNTGELF

cdr3_length: 11
j_call: TRBJ2-3
v_call: TRBV7-2
cdr3_aa: ASSPSTADTQY

cdr3_length: 13
j_call: TRBJ1-2
v_call: TRBV3-1/TRBV3-2
cdr3_aa: ASRRGTSSSYGYT

cdr3_length: 13
j_call: TRBJ2-5
v_call: TRBV3-1/TRBV3-2
cdr3_aa: ASSPRTSGFETQY

cdr3_length: 16
j_call: TRBJ2-3
v_call: TRBV7-3
cdr3_aa: ASSVYKTGTVSTDTQY

cdr3_length: 12
j_call: TRBJ2-7
v_call: TRBV29-1
cdr3_aa: SVKSGGILWEQY

cdr3_length: 12
j_call: TRBJ1-2
v_call: TRBV28
cdr3_aa: ASNKDSPNYGYT

cdr3_length: 12
j_call: TRBJ2-7
v_call: TRBV5-4
cdr3_aa: ASSSRQGVHEQY

cdr3_length: 13
j_call: TRBJ2-7
v_call: TRBV4-2
cdr3_aa: ASSQVTTSSYEQY

cdr3_length: 11
j_call: TRBJ2-2
v_call: TRBV12-3/TRBV12-4
cdr3_aa: ASSPGLPGELF

cdr3_length: 9
j_call: TRBJ2-7
v_call: TRBV6-5
cdr3_aa: ASTGGGEQY

cdr3_length: 12
j_call: TRBJ1-2
v_call: TRBV2
cdr3_aa: ASSEGAFGRGYT

cdr3_length: 12
j_call: TRBJ2-5
v_call: TRBV10-3
cdr3_aa: AISESGGAKTQY

cdr3_length: 13
j_call: TRBJ2-1
v_call: TRBV18
cdr3_aa: ASSLGGSSYNEQF

cdr3_length: 11
j_call: TRBJ1-2
v_call: TRBV28
cdr3_aa: ASSLEVPYGYT

cdr3_length: 15
j_call: TRBJ1-2
v_call: TRBV7-9
cdr3_aa: ASSHTLQQVLQYGYT

cdr3_length: 9
j_call: TRBJ1-1
v_call: TRBV12-3/TRBV12-4
cdr3_aa: ASIPEGRAF

cdr3_length: 11
j_call: TRBJ1-1
v_call: TRBV6-4
cdr3_aa: ASSRQGNTEAF

cdr3_length: 14
j_call: TRBJ2-1
v_call: TRBV7-2
cdr3_aa: ASSLDGLSSYNEQF

cdr3_length: 10
j_call: TRBJ1-2
v_call: TRBV28
cdr3_aa: ASSPGDYGYT

cdr3_length: 13
j_call: TRBJ2-7
v_call: TRBV19
cdr3_aa: ASSTGTSGIYEQY

cdr3_length: 13
j_call: TRBJ2-7
v_call: TRBV7-9
cdr3_aa: ASSLDRQSSYEQY

cdr3_length: 13
j_call: TRBJ2-2
v_call: TRBV2
cdr3_aa: ASKIFNRGAGELF

cdr3_length: 13
j_call: TRBJ2-7
v_call: TRBV28
cdr3_aa: ASSRLDRSSYEQY

cdr3_length: 12
j_call: TRBJ2-7
v_call: TRBV28
cdr3_aa: ASSLTGSSYEQY

cdr3_length: 10
j_call: TRBJ2-5
v_call: TRBV12-3/TRBV12-4
cdr3_aa: ASTTEVKTQY

cdr3_length: 11
j_call: TRBJ2-7
v_call: TRBV28
cdr3_aa: ASSRDRVSQQY

cdr3_length: 13
j_call: TRBJ1-5
v_call: TRBV19
cdr3_aa: ASSRQGLGNQPQH

cdr3_length: 13
j_call: TRBJ2-7
v_call: TRBV28
cdr3_aa: ASSLVETDTYEQY

cdr3_length: 14
j_call: TRBJ1-6
v_call: TRBV5-1
cdr3_aa: ASSLAGSRLNSPLH

cdr3_length: 13
j_call: TRBJ2-7
v_call: TRBV7-3
cdr3_aa: ASSLGQGYAYEQY